This TCR beta chain derives from a study of blood T cell repertoires in COVID-19. Study at large: The cDNA or gDNA used as material had been derived from T cells, B-cell-depleted T cells, or PBMCs.

Assay used: immunoSEQ multiplex PCR; TCRdb lists only in-frame clones, some missing. The table shows about 310,000 clones, with 90% occurring only once. Germline trimming cut 4 bases from V and 7 bases from J; bases unmatched to any gene: 0. The length of the CDR3 is 12 residues. Germline CDR1 reads LNHDA; CDR2 reads SQIVND (reference sequence). Sequencing used PBMCs or T cells enriched from blood (not recorded which). The clonotype originates from a woman aged 18-29 years with acute COVID-19. V and J are TRBV19 and TRBJ2-4; the match to TRBD2 covers 8 bases. In DNA, the CDR3 is TGTGCCAGTAGTACTAGCGGGAACATTCAGTACTTC. This sequence encodes CASSTSGNIQYF.